These 23 T cell receptor beta chains originate from one sample sequenced in a study of breast tumors, draining lymph nodes, adjacent tissues. One entry per CDR3 protein results from TCRdb running MiXCR on the multiplex PCR reads. The sample has 150,000 to 200,000 distinct CDR3 sequences; roughly 30% are singletons. Axillary draining lymph nodes of breast cancer patients supplied the node samples. Sequenced material: axillary lymph node tissue. These receptors were obtained from a female donor with breast cancer. Some clones in this sample may be carry-over from other donors' samples.

There are many counts of this clonotype. V gene TRBV4-1 combines with J gene TRBJ2-7; possibly TRBD2 for D (6 bases). Germline V gives CDR1 MGHRA, CDR2 YSYEKL. Trimming cost V 0 bases and J 4 bases, with 16 bases left between them. The CDR3 runs to 16 residues. This CDR3 reads CASSQDFTAGMYEQYF. The CDR3 DNA reads TGCGCCAGCAGCCAAGATTTCACGGCGGGAATGTACGAGCAGTACTTC.

Only one count was recorded for this clonotype. This could be a read error, since a much larger clone is one nucleotide away. The chain employs TRBV5-6 and TRBJ2-7, with D perhaps matching TRBD2 (5 bases). The V gene's germline CDR1 is SGHDT and CDR2 YYEEEE. The ends were cut back, 0 bases at V and 9 bases at J, with 13 bases in the middle. The CDR3 covers 13 residues. The CDR3 region has the DNA TGTGCCAGCAGCTTGGGGACGTCGGGGAGGCAGTACTTC. Translated: CASSLGTSGRQYF.

This clonotype was detected ten times or more. The chain links TRBV20-1 to TRBJ1-5, with a tentative D call TRBD1 (5 bases). V shed 6 bases and J shed 7 bases, with 16 bases lying between them. The CDR3 runs 13 residues. Germline V gives CDR1 DFQATT, CDR2 SNEGSKA (reference sequence). The CDR3 bases are TGCAGTGCCAATGATGGACAATCCCAGCCCCAGCATTTT. It specifies CSANDGQSQPQHF.

There are many counts of this clonotype. The rearrangement links TRBV12-3 or TRBV12-4 to TRBJ2-7; possibly TRBD1 for D (6 bases). V was clipped by 5 bases and J by 4 bases, with 12 bases between them. This CDR3 has 13 residues. CDR3 nucleotide sequence: TGTGCCAGCAGTGCCGGGACATCTTACGAGCAGTACTTC. This codes for CASSAGTSYEQYF.

This clonotype was detected ten times or more. The rearrangement joins TRBV7-8 to TRBJ2-2; D not certain. Germline V gives CDR1 SGHVS, CDR2 FQNEAQ. V lost 2 bases, J lost 5 bases, and 9 bases lay in between. The CDR3 totals 14 residues. The CDR3 reads CASSLRTLTGELFF. The CDR3 coding sequence is TGTGCCAGCAGCTTAAGGACCCTAACCGGGGAGCTGTTTTTT.

Regarding this clonotype: A much larger clonotype is one base distant, so this may be a read error. J is TRBJ2-5 and V is TRBV2, with D perhaps given as TRBD1 or TRBD2 (5 bases each). The CDR3 extends over 14 amino acids. In germline, CDR1 is SNHLY, CDR2 FYNNEI. The DNA for the CDR3 is TGTGCCAGCAGTGAAACTGGGACCCAAGAGACCCAGCACTTC. Translation: CASSETGTQETQHF.

The chain is built from TRBV19 and TRBJ1-4; 7 positions match TRBD1. This CDR3 is 16 amino acids long. Trimming removed 3 bases from V and 5 bases from J; junction bases left unmatched: 9. From germline, CDR1 is LNHDA and CDR2 SQIVND (reference sequence). The CDR3 coding sequence is TGTGCCAGTAGTATCCGGGACAGTACTTACAATGAAAAACTGTTTTTT. It codes for CASSIRDSTYNEKLFF.

Points on this clonotype: Being one base from a much bigger clone, this may be a read error. This chain links TRBV7-8 with TRBJ2-7; D possibly corresponds to TRBD1 (6 bases). There are 14 residues in the CDR3. Germline CDR1 SGHVS, CDR2 FQNEAQ. Trimming removed 1 base from V and 6 bases from J, with 13 bases in between. In nucleotides, the CDR3 is TGTGCCAGCAGCTTAGAATGGACAGTCTGCGAGCAGTACTTC. It encodes CASSLEWTVCEQYF. Using reference TRBV7-8 and TRBJ2-7 for the parts outside the CDR3, the full variable domain is GAGVSQSPRYKVAKRGQDVALRCDPISGHVSLFWYQQALGQGPEFLTYFQNEAQLDKSGLPSDRFFAERPEGSVSTLKIQRTQQEDSAVYLCASSLEWTVCEQYFGPGTRLTVT.

This clonotype was found many times. The chain carries TRBV7-9 and TRBJ1-3; D gene uncertain. This CDR3 has 14 residues. CDR1 and CDR2 (germline): SEHNR, FQNEAQ (reference sequence). V was shortened by 7 bases and J by 4 bases, with 14 bases between the two germline ends. The CDR3 DNA reads TGTGCCAGCACCCTGACCCGGGCCGGAAACACCATATATTTT. Translated, it gives CASTLTRAGNTIYF.

This clonotype was counted at least ten times. The chain links TRBV19 to TRBJ2-3; the D is unclear. From germline, CDR1 is LNHDA and CDR2 SQIVND (reference sequence). V gave up 3 bases and J gave up 1 base, with 20 bases separating them. The CDR3 sequence is 18 residues long. CDR3 DNA: TGTGCCAGTAGTATCGCGAGTGGGCACCTCTACCGCACAGATACGCAGTATTTT. It yields the protein CASSIASGHLYRTDTQYF.

With regard to this clonotype: Possible read error: a much larger clone is one base away. The chain recombines TRBV6-5 with TRBJ1-6; D is perhaps TRBD1 (5 bases). V shed 5 bases and J shed 7 bases, with 12 bases lying between them. Looked up from germline, CDR1 is MNHEY and CDR2 is SVGAGI. The CDR3 runs to 14 residues. CDR3 residues: CASSHSQGNSPLHF. The CDR3 DNA follows: TGTGCCAGCAGTCACAGCCAGGGAAATTCACCCCTCCACTTT.

The table lists this clonotype with a few counts. V is TRBV6-1 and J is TRBJ2-1, with D possibly being TRBD1 or TRBD2 (5 bases each). Germline CDR1 is MNHNS and CDR2 is SASEGT. The germline V and J ends were trimmed by 7 bases and 7 bases, with 11 bases remaining between them. The CDR3 spans 12 residues. DNA of the CDR3: TGTGCCAGCAAATCCGAGGGGAATGAGCAGTTCTTC. Amino acid sequence: CASKSEGNEQFF.

About this clonotype: Germline is not matched at one junction end, which may reflect a read error. The CDR3 sequence is CASRSGTASYNEQFF. The CDR3 coding sequence is TGCGCCAGCAGGTCCGGGACGGCCTCCTACAATGAGCAGTTCTTC. This sequence joins TRBV2 and TRBJ2-1; either TRBD1 or TRBD2 may supply D (5 bases each). This CDR3 has 15 residues. In germline, CDR1 is SNHLY, CDR2 FYNNEI.

Many counts were recorded for this clonotype. The V call is TRBV4-3, the J call TRBJ1-2; D is uncertain. The CDR3 spans 16 residues. Germline CDR1 and CDR2: LGHNA and YSLEER. V was cut by 2 bases and J by 4 bases, with 17 bases left in between. This CDR3 reads CASSQSQHWFSYGYTF. The DNA of the CDR3 is TGCGCCAGCAGCCAATCCCAACATTGGTTCTCCTATGGCTACACCTTC.

This clonotype was seen ten or more times. This chain joins TRBV7-2 and TRBJ2-3, with 7 bases that match TRBD1. The CDR3 covers 15 residues. Per germline, CDR1 SGHTA and CDR2 FQGNSA. The V and J ends lost 5 bases and 6 bases, in that order; junction bases with no gene match: 11. The CDR3 sequence is CASSVPDRTPDTQYF. The CDR3, as DNA: TGTGCCAGCAGCGTGCCGGACAGGACCCCGGATACGCAGTATTTT. Full variable domain (rest looked up from reference TRBV7-2 and TRBJ2-3): GAGVSQSPSNKVTEKGKDVELRCDPISGHTALYWYRQSLGQGLEFLIYFQGNSAPDKSGLPSDRFSAERTGGSVSTLTIQRTQQEDSAVYLCASSVPDRTPDTQYFGPGTRLTVL.

V and J are TRBV20-1 and TRBJ2-7, with TRBD1 matching 8 bases. The CDR3 is 14 residues long. With 0 bases clipped from V and 6 bases from J, the junction kept 7 bases outside the gene matches. Germline CDR1 is DFQATT and CDR2 is SNEGSKA (reference sequence). DNA for the CDR3: TGCAGTGCTAGAGAGCCCTCGACAGGGGCCGAGCAGTACTTC. It specifies CSAREPSTGAEQYF.

This clonotype was found many times. The gene calls are TRBV10-3 and TRBJ2-3, with unresolved D. V lost 10 bases and J lost 0, with 11 bases in between. The CDR3 totals 13 residues. Germline V lookup: CDR1 ENHRY, CDR2 SYGVKD. The CDR3 DNA is TGTGCCACCAGAAGATCTAGCACAGATACGCAGTATTTT. Its translation: CATRRSSTDTQYF.

This clonotype was recorded many times. The V call is TRBV12-3 or TRBV12-4, the J call TRBJ2-6; no clear D. Trimming removed 2 bases at V and 1 base at J, with 6 bases between. This CDR3 spans 15 amino acids. The CDR3 DNA reads as TGTGCCAGCAGTTTATGGGTGTCTGGGGCCAACGTCCTGACTTTC. As protein: CASSLWVSGANVLTF.

This clonotype was seen ten or more times. The chain has TRBV6-2 or TRBV6-3 and TRBJ2-7; TRBD2 matches at 12 bases. J was trimmed by 1 base and V by 7 bases; bases with no gene match: 5. The CDR3 spans 15 residues. CDR1 and CDR2 from the germline V gene are MNHEY and SVGEGT. CDR3 sequence (DNA): TGTGCCAGCATCCCTGGACTAGCGGGGTCCTACGAGCAGTACTTC. Protein sequence: CASIPGLAGSYEQYF.

About this clonotype itself: Given the absence of the conserved phenylalanine or tryptophan at the CDR3 end, a read error is likely. The gene calls are TRBV7-9 and TRBJ2-5; perhaps TRBD1 as D (6 bases). This CDR3 has 14 residues. Germline CDR1 SEHNR, CDR2 FQNEAQ (reference sequence). V lost 5 bases and J lost 11, with 21 bases in between. This CDR3 reads CASSLRGVGDTQYL. As DNA, the CDR3 is TGTGCCAGCAGCCTCAGGGGCGTGGGGGATACGCAGTACCTC.

This clonotype appeared many times. The V gene is TRBV19, the J gene TRBJ1-2; no firm D call. Germline V gene sequence: CDR1 LNHDA, CDR2 SQIVND (reference sequence). V was trimmed by 1 base and J by 4 bases, leaving 13 bases between them. The CDR3 extends over 15 amino acids. CDR3 in amino acids: CASSIVHSDVYGYTF. Written as DNA, the CDR3 is TGTGCCAGTAGTATAGTTCACAGCGACGTCTATGGCTACACCTTC.

The V call is TRBV7-2, the J call TRBJ1-6, with D tentatively TRBD1 (5 bases). The CDR3 runs 14 residues. V was clipped by 0 bases and J by 10 bases, with 10 bases between them. Germline V gives CDR1 SGHTA, CDR2 FQGNSA. This chain's CDR3 is CASSLALGRSPLHF. The CDR3 region has the DNA TGTGCCAGCAGCTTAGCGTTGGGGCGGTCACCCCTCCACTTT.

The gene calls are TRBV6-5 and TRBJ2-2, with a weak D call TRBD1 (6 bases). This CDR3 is built from 16 residues. Germline CDR1 reads MNHEY; CDR2 reads SVGAGI. V was trimmed by 9 bases and J by 1 base, leaving 18 bases between them. The CDR3 DNA reads as TGTGCCAGTTCCTACCTAGACAGGATGAACACCGGGGAGCTGTTTTTT. As protein: CASSYLDRMNTGELFF.